The 26 T cell receptor beta chains given below trace back to one sample, sequenced in a study of regulatory T cells in long-lasting Graves disease (dated by TCRdb to the early 2020s). Library preparation employed multiplex PCR. Sequenced using an Illumina HiSeq 4000. To build TCR beta libraries, CDR3 regions were amplified by Arm-PCR using iRepertoire HTBI primers. TCRdb applied fastp at Q25 and MiXCR to the public reads, then kept only in-frame beta chains. Rows with one shared CDR3 protein collapse into an entry with the most common genes and DNA. The sample includes approximately 540,000 distinct CDR3 sequences, with approximately 12% observed a single time. Roughly 8.2% of the sample is held by the ten biggest clonotypes. The time point label, read with the paper, signifies: newly diagnosed GD, antithyroid drugs for less than 3 months. RNA was extracted from PBMCs in TRIzol for both TCR sequencing and RNA sequencing.

These records were also assigned to another study, of T cells in Graves' hyperthyroidism and ophthalmopathy.

Sequencing was performed on peripheral blood mononuclear cells (PBMCs), taken at new diagnosis, from a patient treated with antithyroid drugs. These receptors came from a woman in her 30s with Graves disease. Donor details come from another sample of the same person, matched by shared clones.

This clonotype was recorded at least ten times. One junction end disagrees with the germline gene, perhaps due to a read error. The chain is built from TRBV4-2 and TRBJ1-2; D might be TRBD1 (6 bases). Germline V gives CDR1 LGHNA, CDR2 YNFKEQ. The CDR3 totals 16 residues. The CDR3: CASSQEVVGGNFGYTF. The CDR3 DNA reads TGTGCCAGCAGCCAAGAAGTTGTGGGGGGCAACTTTGGCTACACCTTC.

This clonotype was observed a few times. The rearrangement links TRBV19 to TRBJ2-1; 8 nucleotides align to TRBD2. CDR3 length equals 14 residues. The V gene's germline CDR1 is LNHDA and CDR2 SQIVND (reference sequence). V lost 7 bases to trimming and J lost 5 bases; unmatched junction nucleotides: 7. The CDR3 coding sequence is TGTGCCAGTATCCCGGGAGGGGGTAACAATGAGCAGTTCTTC. Protein: CASIPGGGNNEQFF.

There are many counts of this clonotype. The chain has TRBV28 and TRBJ1-2; D is undetermined. Germline loops: CDR1 MDHEN, CDR2 SYDVKM. V lost 5 bases, J lost 4 bases, and 14 bases lay in between. There are 14 residues in the CDR3. In DNA, the CDR3 is TGTGCCAGCAGTACCTCCCCAGGCCCCTATGGCTACACCTTC. Residues: CASSTSPGPYGYTF.

In this sample, this clonotype turned up many times. This chain connects TRBV11-2 to TRBJ2-1, with D possibly TRBD2 on 6 matching bases. In germline, CDR1 is SGHAT, CDR2 FQNNGV. The V end lost 5 bases, the J end lost 4 bases, and 12 bases lay between the germline ends. The CDR3 spans 14 residues. CDR3 amino acids: CASSPRSGYNEQFF. The CDR3 DNA sequence: TGTGCCAGCAGCCCGAGAAGCGGGTACAATGAGCAGTTCTTC. The full variable domain, its missing parts supplied by reference TRBV11-2 and TRBJ2-1, is EAGVAQSPRYKIIEKRQSVAFWCNPISGHATLYWYQQILGQGPKLLIQFQNNGVVDDSQLPKDRFSAERLKGVDSTLKIQPAKLEDSAVYLCASSPRSGYNEQFFGPGTRLTVL.

This clonotype was seen ten or more times. The V gene is TRBV20-1, the J gene TRBJ1-1; D is possibly TRBD1 (6 bases). Looked up from germline, CDR1 is DFQATT and CDR2 is SNEGSKA (reference sequence). The V and J ends lost 5 bases and 3 bases respectively, with 10 bases between them. CDR3 length equals 12 residues. CDR3 sequence (DNA): TGCAGTGCTCTACAGGGTGACACTGAAGCTTTCTTT. This gives the protein CSALQGDTEAFF.

This clonotype was detected ten times or more. The chain couples TRBV19 to TRBJ1-1; D may be TRBD1 (5 bases). Germline CDR1 reads LNHDA; CDR2 reads SQIVND (reference sequence). The CDR3 loop spans 13 amino acids. The V gene lost 3 bases and the J gene lost 11 bases, with 16 bases spanning the gap. In DNA form, the CDR3 reads TGTGCCAGTAGTATCGACAGTCAGTCATTGGCTTTCTTT. Translated: CASSIDSQSLAFF.

This clonotype appeared many times. The chain employs TRBV2 and TRBJ2-1; maybe TRBD1 (7 bases). Germline CDR1 and CDR2: SNHLY and FYNNEI. Between the trimmed V and J ends, which lost 5 bases and 3 bases, there was a span of 23 bases. CDR3 length equals 18 residues. The CDR3 spells CASSRGTASQGVYNEQFF. For the CDR3, the DNA is TGTGCCAGCAGTCGCGGGACAGCCTCCCAGGGTGTCTACAATGAGCAGTTCTTC.

Many counts were recorded for this clonotype. The chain carries TRBV7-8 and TRBJ2-5, with 14 bases aligning to TRBD2. Trimming cost V 6 bases and J 4 bases; bases outside gene matches: 7. CDR1 is SGHVS and CDR2 is FQNEAQ in the germline V gene. The CDR3 covers 16 residues. The DNA for the CDR3 is TGTGCCAGCAGAACCCGACTAGCGGGAGGGGGAGAGACCCAGTACTTC. Protein product: CASRTRLAGGGETQYF.

This chain connects TRBV12-3 or TRBV12-4 to TRBJ1-4; D remains ambiguous. The CDR3 is 16 residues long. V lost 8 bases and J 0 bases, leaving 16 bases between the germline ends. CDR3 bases: TGTGCCAGCCTATTAGGGTGGCACCCAACTAATGAAAAACTGTTTTTT. Translated: CASLLGWHPTNEKLFF.

This clonotype showed up many times. CDR3 loop: CASSFVSSSYNEQFF. CDR3 DNA: TGTGCCAGCAGTTTTGTATCCAGTTCCTACAATGAGCAGTTCTTC. The chain links TRBV12-3 or TRBV12-4 to TRBJ2-1; D gene uncertain. The V gene lost 3 bases and the J gene lost 1 base, with 10 bases spanning the gap. The CDR3 is 15 residues long.

This clonotype was seen ten or more times. This chain connects TRBV19 to TRBJ1-1; D is unresolved. Per germline, CDR1 LNHDA and CDR2 SQIVND (reference sequence). Trimming stripped 1 base from V and 1 base from J, with 7 bases between. CDR3 length equals 14 residues. DNA of the CDR3: TGTGCCAGTAGTATAGTGAATGCGAACACTGAAGCTTTCTTT. It encodes CASSIVNANTEAFF.

This clonotype appeared many times. This chain connects TRBV3-1 to TRBJ1-6; tentative D call: TRBD1 (6 bases). The CDR3 covers 14 residues. Deletions cut 6 bases from V and 6 bases from J, with 12 bases between. Per germline, CDR1 LGHDT and CDR2 YNNKEL (reference sequence). This CDR3 is CASRPGQLNSPLHF. CDR3 nucleotides: TGTGCCAGCAGGCCGGGACAACTTAATTCACCCCTCCACTTT. Together with reference TRBV3-1 and TRBJ1-6, the CDR3 gives the full variable domain: DTAVSQTPKYLVTQMGNDKSIKCEQNLGHDTMYWYKQDSKKFLKIMFSYNNKELIINETVPNRFSPKSPDKAHLNLHINSLELGDSAVYFCASRPGQLNSPLHFGNGTRLTVT.

This clonotype was seen more than once but under ten times. V usage is TRBV18 and J usage is TRBJ2-7, with 13 positions matching TRBD2. The V gene end was trimmed by 6 bases and the J gene end by 2 bases; junction bases not matched to a gene: 10. Germline V gene sequence: CDR1 KGHSH, CDR2 LQKENI. This CDR3 is 17 amino acids long. The CDR3 is CASSPGTSGIFTYEQYF. CDR3 nucleotides: TGTGCCAGCTCGCCCGGGACTAGCGGGATTTTCACCTACGAGCAGTACTTC.

Ten or more counts support this clonotype. The chain couples TRBV2 to TRBJ2-2; 9 bases map to TRBD2. The CDR3 covers 15 residues. The trim removed 4 bases at V and 4 bases at J, leaving 4 bases unmatched. CDR1 SNHLY and CDR2 FYNNEI come from the germline V gene. CDR3 in DNA: TGTGCCAGCAGTGGTACTAGCGGGTTCACCGGGGAGCTGTTTTTT. It specifies CASSGTSGFTGELFF.

This chain uses TRBV6-5 with TRBJ2-7; 11 bases map to TRBD2. The J call could be wrong; TRBJ2-1 is a better fit for the DNA end. Germline V gene data show CDR1 as MNHEY and CDR2 as SVGAGI. The CDR3 covers 13 residues. The CDR3 DNA reads as TGTGCCAGCAGTTCTCCTACTAGCGGGAGTCAGTTCTTC. Translating it yields CASSSPTSGSQFF.

This clonotype has at least ten counts. The V and J genes are TRBV15 and TRBJ1-5; unclear D gene. The CDR3 covers 15 residues. Trimming cost V 0 bases and J 3 bases, with 9 bases left between them. Germline V gene lookup returns CDR1 LNHNV and CDR2 YYDKDF (reference sequence). Written as DNA, the CDR3 is TGTGCCACCAGCAGAGATTCGAGGCACAATCAGCCCCAGCATTTT. As protein: CATSRDSRHNQPQHF.

This clonotype came up many times. The genes are TRBV11-2 and TRBJ2-2; no definite D call. This CDR3 spans 14 amino acids. CDR1 and CDR2 from the germline V gene are SGHAT and FQNNGV. With 1 base removed from V and 2 bases from J, the gap between germline ends came to 5 bases. CDR3 residues: CASSLGGNTGELFF. CDR3 nucleotides: TGTGCCAGCAGCTTAGGGGGAAACACCGGGGAGCTGTTTTTT.

This clonotype has only a few counts. The chain combines TRBV7-9 with TRBJ1-2, with D perhaps TRBD1 (6 bases). Trimming removed 4 bases from V and 6 bases from J, with 21 bases in between. The CDR3 is 16 residues long. CDR1 is SEHNR and CDR2 is FQNEAQ in the germline V gene (reference sequence). The CDR3 protein is CASSSNRVSGGDGYTF. CDR3 DNA: TGTGCCAGCAGCTCGAACAGGGTATCGGGCGGGGATGGCTACACCTTC.

This clonotype was seen only a few times. The chain carries TRBV7-9 and TRBJ2-2, with 10 bases that match TRBD1. J lost 6 bases, V lost 6 bases, and 7 bases had no gene match. Looked up from germline, CDR1 is SEHNR and CDR2 is FQNEAQ (reference sequence). CDR3 size: 15 residues. The CDR3 region has the DNA TGTGCCAGCAGTTTGGGACAGGGGTACGCCGGGGAGCTGTTTTTT. Its protein is CASSLGQGYAGELFF.

This clonotype was found many times. The rearrangement joins TRBV19 to TRBJ2-2; unclear D gene. V was shortened by 5 bases and J by 5 bases, with 12 bases between the two germline ends. Germline V gives CDR1 LNHDA, CDR2 SQIVND (reference sequence). This CDR3 comprises 14 residues. The chain's CDR3 is CASSPLRRTGELFF. For the CDR3, the DNA is TGTGCCAGTAGTCCGTTGCGGCGAACCGGGGAGCTGTTTTTT. The whole variable domain, filled in from reference TRBV19 and TRBJ2-2, reads DGGITQSPKYLFRKEGQNVTLSCEQNLNHDAMYWYRQDPGQGLRLIYYSQIVNDFQKGDIAEGYSVSREKKESFPLTVTSAQKNPTAFYLCASSPLRRTGELFFGEGSRLTVL.

Comment on this clonotype: This clone may be a read error of a much larger clone one base away. The rearrangement links TRBV11-2 to TRBJ2-1; a weak D match, TRBD1 (5 bases). Germline CDR1 and CDR2: SGHAT and FQNNGV. The CDR3 has 16 residues. CDR3 loop: CTSSPGAETEYNEQFF. CDR3 nucleotides: TGTACCAGCAGTCCCGGTGCGGAGACAGAATACAATGAGCAGTTCTTC.

About this clonotype: This may be a read error: a much more frequent sequence differs by one nucleotide. V and J are TRBV29-1 and TRBJ2-5; D gene ambiguous. Trimming took off 4 bases at V and 6 bases at J, with 9 bases between the two ends. The CDR3 runs 11 residues. The germline V gene has CDR1 SQVTM and CDR2 ANQGSEA. Here the CDR3 reads CSVGDLKTQYF. DNA of the CDR3: TGCAGCGTTGGGGATTTGAAGACCCAGTACTTC.

This clonotype has only a few counts. The rearrangement joins TRBV4-3 to TRBJ2-1; D is perhaps TRBD2 (7 bases). V shed 1 base and J shed 5 bases, with 18 bases lying between them. The CDR3 covers 17 residues. Germline CDR1 reads LGHNA; CDR2 reads YSLEER. CDR3 sequence reads: CASSQAWWEGGNNEQFF. Here the CDR3 DNA reads TGCGCCAGCAGCCAAGCATGGTGGGAGGGGGGTAACAATGAGCAGTTCTTC.

Note on this clonotype: A much larger clone sits a single nucleotide away, making a read error possible. This rearrangement joins TRBV20-1 to TRBJ2-1; TRBD1 agrees at 7 bases. The V gene's germline CDR1 is DFQATT and CDR2 SNEGSKA (reference sequence). The CDR3 length is 16 residues. J lost 10 bases, V lost 0 bases, and 15 bases had no gene match. The CDR3 DNA reads TGCAGTGCTAGAGATCTTGGGACAGTCCTACCCTACGAGCAGTTCTTC. It encodes CSARDLGTVLPYEQFF.

This clonotype was observed at least ten times. The chain is built from TRBV12-3 or TRBV12-4 and TRBJ2-5; 8 positions agree with TRBD2. The CDR3 length is 16 residues. After removal of 0 bases from V and 6 bases from J, the junction contained 9 bases not matched to a gene. CDR3 sequence (DNA): TGTGCCAGCAGTTTAGCGGTGGGACTAGGCGGAAAGACCCAGTACTTC. This sequence encodes CASSLAVGLGGKTQYF.

This clonotype was recorded many times. V gene TRBV7-2 combines with J gene TRBJ2-2; unclear D gene. The CDR3 extends over 12 amino acids. CDR1 SGHTA and CDR2 FQGNSA come from the germline V gene. With 3 bases removed from V and 7 bases from J, the gap between germline ends came to 6 bases. CDR3 DNA: TGTGCCAGCAGCTTGAGTAACGGGGAGCTGTTTTTT. As protein: CASSLSNGELFF.